This T cell receptor (beta chain) appears in the sequencing data of a study of shared clonotypes between healthy human individuals. Study outcomes and limitations: Represented diversity (both genetic and exposure-history) was limited by the small number of donors.

The donor population consisted of healthy HIV-negative adults with no recent acute infections or vaccinations. The CDR3 length is 16 residues. The germline CDR1 and CDR2 sequences are SEHNR and FQNEAQ (reference sequence). V was pared by 4 bases and J by 4 bases, with 9 bases of the junction left unmatched. This clone was recorded once. Its target is unknown. Here immunoSEQ multiplex PCR was the method, and the copy in TCRdb shows in-frame clones only, minus some. The data show 2 million to 2.5 million clones, about 92% seen once. V is TRBV7-9 and J is TRBJ2-3; 9 nucleotides match TRBD1. This clonotype was obtained from a man aged 18 to 30 in good health. Some clones in this sample may be carry-over from other donors' samples. The specimen sequenced was naive CD4+ T cells from PBMCs. Subset denoted: CD45RA+ positively selected. CDR3 in amino acids: CASSWKPGQGADTQYF. The CDR3 DNA is TGTGCCAGCAGCTGGAAACCGGGACAGGGAGCAGATACGCAGTATTTT.